Reported below is one T cell receptor beta chain. Its target is unknown. The record originates from a study of monozygotic twins with inflammatory bowel disease. Findings of the study overall: Lower sharing of clonotypes with other individuals was seen in IBD patients than in healthy twins. This was most marked in patients showing signs of disease activity.

Researchers ran eight separate cDNA reactions for each sample. TCRalpha along with TCRbeta cDNA was subjected to two nested PCRs lasting approximately 17 and 9 cycles. TCRdb reprocessed the 5' RACE reads, keeping one entry per CDR3 protein, no DNA. In total, the table holds 110,000 to 150,000 distinct CDR3 sequences. Germline V gene sequence: CDR1 SGHNT, CDR2 YENEEA. CDR3 length: 19 amino acids. The rearrangement links TRBV11-3 to TRBJ2-7; TCRdb names TRBD1, which stays unverified in the absence of DNA. Sequenced sample: blood. The source is a human donor with ulcerative colitis or Crohn's disease, or a healthy co-twin of an affected twin (not recorded which). The CDR3: CASSLVSGGGLWSSYEQYF.